The entry that follows covers one T cell receptor (beta chain) sequence. Produced via immunoSEQ multiplex PCR; TCRdb's table is partial and in-frame only. The sample has a few hundred thousand clones; around 86% are singletons. These data come from a study of blood T cell repertoires in COVID-19. The germline V gene encodes CDR1 SEHNR and CDR2 FQNEAQ (reference sequence). This CDR3 contains 15 residues. The trim removed 4 bases at V and 3 bases at J, leaving 3 bases unmatched. The clonotype was recovered from a woman in her 50s who had recovered from COVID-19. The J gene is TRBJ2-1, the V gene TRBV7-9, with 10 bases aligning to TRBD1. Material for sequencing was PBMCs or T cells enriched from blood (not recorded which). In nucleotides, the CDR3 is TGTGCCAGCAGCTCGCGGGACAGGGGCTACAATGAGCAGTTCTTC. This gives the protein CASSSRDRGYNEQFF.